The source of this T cell receptor beta chain is a study of PD-L1 blockade in urothelial cancer. Findings and limits, study-wide: For durable-benefit patients, tumor-associated blood clones expanded more at 3 weeks.

The CDR3 spans 14 residues. Germline CDR1 is GTSNPN and CDR2 is SVGIG (reference sequence). Germline trimming cut 8 bases from V and 0 bases from J; bases unmatched to any gene: 9. This clone appeared once. The target antigen is unknown. Each PCR received spiked synthetic TCR analog templates. Data came from immunoSEQ multiplex PCR; TCRdb stores just in-frame clones and leaves some out. The table shows 75,000 to 95,000 clones, with about 85% occurring only once. As for time point: pretreatment peripheral blood. Sequencing used PBMCs, obtained around atezolizumab (anti-PD-L1) treatment. The rearrangement joins TRBV30 to TRBJ1-1; TRBD1 agrees at 7 bases. The sequence was collected from a man aged 40-55 years with urothelial cancer. The CDR3 DNA is TGTGCCACAGTCATAGGGGGCCTGAACACTGAAGCTTTCTTT. Protein sequence: CATVIGGLNTEAFF.